This TCR beta chain was recovered during a study of blood T cell repertoires in COVID-19. About the research overall: The study counted Cohort 3 donors as recovered given two negative PCRs, clearance, or symptom resolution. T cells, B-cell-depleted T cells, or PBMCs supplied cDNA or gDNA.

In the original analysis: Counts of nucleated cells, estimated from reference gene primer amplification, were obtained. Data came from immunoSEQ multiplex PCR; TCRdb stores just in-frame clones and leaves some out. V and J calls and clone size come straight from that table; D and trimming were deduced from the DNA. The data hold approximately 250,000 clones, with 85% to 90% observed a single time. This study enrolled people aged roughly 18 to 90 from about two dozen US geographic areas. The specimen sequenced was PBMCs or T cells enriched from blood (not recorded which). The source of this sequence is a woman aged 55 to 70 in a cohort exposed to, infected with or recovered from COVID-19 (not recorded which).

The CDR3 DNA sequence: TGTGCCAGCAGCTACCGGACTAGCGGGAGGTCCACCGGGGAGCTGTTTTTT. Encoded protein: CASSYRTSGRSTGELFF. The chain employs TRBV7-3 and TRBJ2-2, with 14 nucleotides matching TRBD2. Unmatched junction bases numbered 5, after V lost 4 bases and J lost 4 bases. The CDR3 totals 17 residues. Germline assignment: CDR1 SGHTA and CDR2 FQGTGA. The variable domain in full, with the rest retrieved from reference TRBV7-3 and TRBJ2-2, is GAGVSQTPSNKVTEKGKYVELRCDPISGHTALYWYRQSLGQGPEFLIYFQGTGAADDSGLPNDRFFAVRPEGSVSTLKIQRTERGDSAVYLCASSYRTSGRSTGELFFGEGSRLTVL.